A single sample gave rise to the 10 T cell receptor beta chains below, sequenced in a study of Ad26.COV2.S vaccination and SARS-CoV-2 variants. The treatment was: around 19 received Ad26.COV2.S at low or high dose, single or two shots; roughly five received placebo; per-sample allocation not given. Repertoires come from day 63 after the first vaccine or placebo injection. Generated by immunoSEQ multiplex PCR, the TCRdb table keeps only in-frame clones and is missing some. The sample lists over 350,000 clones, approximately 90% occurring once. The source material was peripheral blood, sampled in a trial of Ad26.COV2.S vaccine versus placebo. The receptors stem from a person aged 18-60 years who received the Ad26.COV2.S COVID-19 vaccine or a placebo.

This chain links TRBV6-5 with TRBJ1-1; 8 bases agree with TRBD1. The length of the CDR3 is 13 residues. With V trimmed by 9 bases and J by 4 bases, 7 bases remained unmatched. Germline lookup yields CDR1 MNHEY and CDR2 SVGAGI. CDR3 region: CASGKGQATEAFF. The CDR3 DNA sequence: TGTGCCAGTGGGAAGGGACAGGCCACTGAAGCTTTCTTT.

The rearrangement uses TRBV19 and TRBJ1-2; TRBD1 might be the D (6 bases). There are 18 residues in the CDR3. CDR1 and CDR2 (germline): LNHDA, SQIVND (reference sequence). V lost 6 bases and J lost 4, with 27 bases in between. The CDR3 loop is CASSERGGGTATLYGYTF. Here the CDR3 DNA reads TGTGCCAGTAGCGAAAGGGGGGGAGGAACCGCGACGCTCTATGGCTACACCTTC.

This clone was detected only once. In DNA form, the CDR3 reads TGTGCCAGTAGTATCTCTCGGACAGTTCTTAACACTGAAGCTTTCTTT. Protein: CASSISRTVLNTEAFF. The chain is built from TRBV19 and TRBJ1-1, with TRBD1 as a possible D gene (6 bases). Trimming stripped 3 bases from V and 2 bases from J, with 16 bases between. The CDR3 spans 16 residues. The V gene's germline CDR1 is LNHDA and CDR2 SQIVND (reference sequence).

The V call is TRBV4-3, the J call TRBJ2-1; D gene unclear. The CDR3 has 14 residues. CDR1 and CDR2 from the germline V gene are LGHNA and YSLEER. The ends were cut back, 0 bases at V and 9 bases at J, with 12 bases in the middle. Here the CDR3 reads CASSQDHYGSEQFF. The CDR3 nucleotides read TGCGCCAGCAGCCAAGATCATTACGGAAGTGAGCAGTTCTTC.

The CDR3: CASSIDSSNKNIQYF. Here the CDR3 DNA reads TGTGCCAGTAGTATCGACAGTTCGAATAAAAACATTCAGTACTTC. The chain recombines TRBV19 with TRBJ2-4; TRBD1 is a possible D gene (5 bases). CDR3 length equals 15 residues. Trimming pared 3 bases from V and 4 bases from J, leaving 13 bases between. CDR1 and CDR2 from the germline V gene are LNHDA and SQIVND (reference sequence).

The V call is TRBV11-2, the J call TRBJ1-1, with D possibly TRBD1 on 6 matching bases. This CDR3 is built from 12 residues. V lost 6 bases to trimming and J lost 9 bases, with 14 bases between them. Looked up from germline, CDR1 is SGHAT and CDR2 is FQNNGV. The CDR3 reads CASSSLGAQAFF. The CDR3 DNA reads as TGTGCCAGCAGTTCCCTGGGGGCCCAAGCTTTCTTT. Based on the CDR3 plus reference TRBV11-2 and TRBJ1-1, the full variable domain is EAGVAQSPRYKIIEKRQSVAFWCNPISGHATLYWYQQILGQGPKLLIQFQNNGVVDDSQLPKDRFSAERLKGVDSTLKIQPAKLEDSAVYLCASSSLGAQAFFGQGTRLTVV.

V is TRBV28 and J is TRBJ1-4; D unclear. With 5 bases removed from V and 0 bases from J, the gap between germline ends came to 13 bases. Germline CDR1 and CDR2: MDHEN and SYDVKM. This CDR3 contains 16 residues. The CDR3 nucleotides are TGTGCCAGCAGTCTCCCGGACGTTGCAACTAATGAAAAACTGTTTTTT. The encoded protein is CASSLPDVATNEKLFF.

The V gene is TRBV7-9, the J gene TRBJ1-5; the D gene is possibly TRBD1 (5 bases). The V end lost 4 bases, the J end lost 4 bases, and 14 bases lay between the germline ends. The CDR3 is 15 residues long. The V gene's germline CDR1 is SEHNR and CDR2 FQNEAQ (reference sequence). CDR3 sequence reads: CASSSEQDHNQPQHF. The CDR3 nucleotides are TGTGCCAGCAGCTCCGAACAGGACCATAATCAGCCCCAGCATTTT.

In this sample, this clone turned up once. The CDR3, as DNA: TGCGCCAGCAGCCAGGTGGTTCTTGGCAGGGGAAACACCATATATTTT. Protein product: CASSQVVLGRGNTIYF. The rearrangement joins TRBV4-1 to TRBJ1-3; D not certain. Germline V lookup: CDR1 MGHRA, CDR2 YSYEKL. V lost 3 bases to trimming and J lost 4 bases, with 16 bases between them. The CDR3 runs 16 residues.

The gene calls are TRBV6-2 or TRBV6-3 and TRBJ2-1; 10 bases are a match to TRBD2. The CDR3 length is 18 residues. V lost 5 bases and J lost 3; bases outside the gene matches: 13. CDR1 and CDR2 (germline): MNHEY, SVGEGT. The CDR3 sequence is CASSHDFLPSGGYNEQFF. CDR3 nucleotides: TGTGCCAGCAGTCACGACTTTTTACCTAGCGGGGGCTACAATGAGCAGTTCTTC.